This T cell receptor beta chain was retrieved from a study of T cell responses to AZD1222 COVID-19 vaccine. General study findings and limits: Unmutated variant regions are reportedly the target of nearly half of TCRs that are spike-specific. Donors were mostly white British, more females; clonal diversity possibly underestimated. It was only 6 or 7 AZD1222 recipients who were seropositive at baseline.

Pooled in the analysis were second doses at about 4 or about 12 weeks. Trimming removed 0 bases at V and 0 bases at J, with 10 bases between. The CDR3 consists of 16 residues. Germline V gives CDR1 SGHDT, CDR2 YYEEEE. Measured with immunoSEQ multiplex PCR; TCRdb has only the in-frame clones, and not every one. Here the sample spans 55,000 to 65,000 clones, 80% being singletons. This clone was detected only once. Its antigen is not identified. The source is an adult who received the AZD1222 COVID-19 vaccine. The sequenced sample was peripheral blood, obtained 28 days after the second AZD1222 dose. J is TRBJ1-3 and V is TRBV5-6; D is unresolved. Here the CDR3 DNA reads TGTGCCAGCAGCTTGGATCACACGAGCTCTGGAAACACCATATATTTT. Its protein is CASSLDHTSSGNTIYF.